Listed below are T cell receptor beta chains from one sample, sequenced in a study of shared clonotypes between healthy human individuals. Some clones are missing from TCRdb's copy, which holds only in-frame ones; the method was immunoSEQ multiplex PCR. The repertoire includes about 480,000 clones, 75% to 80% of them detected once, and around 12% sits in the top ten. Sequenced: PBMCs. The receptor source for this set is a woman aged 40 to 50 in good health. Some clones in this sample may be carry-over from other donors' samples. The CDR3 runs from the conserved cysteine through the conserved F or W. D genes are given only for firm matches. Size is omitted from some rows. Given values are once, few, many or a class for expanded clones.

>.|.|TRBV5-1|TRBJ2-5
CASSGGTNQETQYF
TGCGCCAGCAGTGGAGGGACCAACCAAGAGACCCAGTACTTC
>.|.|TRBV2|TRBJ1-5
CASSTGITQPQHF
TGTGCCAGCAGTACAGGGATCACTCAGCCCCAGCATTTT
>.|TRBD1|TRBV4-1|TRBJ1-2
CASSQDRDRGWVGYTF
TGCGCCAGCAGCCAAGATAGGGACAGGGGATGGGTTGGCTACACCTTC
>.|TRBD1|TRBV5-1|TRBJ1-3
CASSLAGQGRNTIYF
TGCGCCAGCAGCTTGGCCGGACAGGGACGGAACACCATATATTTT
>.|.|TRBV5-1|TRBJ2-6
CASSLGVEPISGANVLTF
TGCGCCAGCAGCTTGGGGGTTGAACCTATCTCTGGGGCCAACGTCCTGACTTTC
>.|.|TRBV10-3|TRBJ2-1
CAISDPSPGDKQFF
TGTGCCATCAGTGACCCCTCCCCGGGGGACAAGCAGTTCTTC
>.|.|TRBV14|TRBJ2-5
CASSQGQDVETQYF
TGTGCCAGCAGCCAAGGACAGGACGTCGAGACCCAGTACTTC
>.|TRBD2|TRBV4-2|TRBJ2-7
CASSPGTSGDSYEQYF
TGTGCCAGCAGCCCCGGGACTAGCGGAGACTCCTACGAGCAGTACTTC
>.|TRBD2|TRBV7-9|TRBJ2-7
CASSSKAGAYEQYF
TGTGCCAGCAGTTCGAAAGCGGGAGCCTACGAGCAGTACTTC
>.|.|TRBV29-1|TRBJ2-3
CSPETDTQYF
TGCAGCCCGGAGACAGATACGCAGTATTTT
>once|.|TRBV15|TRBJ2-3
CATSRGLETDTQYF
TGTGCCACCAGCAGGGGGTTGGAAACAGATACGCAGTATTTT
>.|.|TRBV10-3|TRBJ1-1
CAISDPASGTEAFF
TGTGCCATCAGTGACCCGGCCTCCGGCACTGAAGCTTTCTTT
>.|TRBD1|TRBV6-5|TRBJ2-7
CASRSGQGSSYEQYF
TGTGCCAGCAGGTCGGGACAGGGGAGCTCCTACGAGCAGTACTTC
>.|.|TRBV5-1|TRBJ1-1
CASSFFRNTEAFF
TGCGCCAGCAGCTTTTTCAGGAACACTGAAGCTTTCTTT
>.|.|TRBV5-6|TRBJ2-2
CASSLGGGAGELFF
TGTGCCAGCAGCCTGGGGGGCGGCGCTGGGGAGCTGTTTTTT
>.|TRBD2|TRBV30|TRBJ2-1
CAWGRTRASGRATQFF
TGTGCCTGGGGTCGGACTCGGGCTAGCGGGAGGGCAACGCAGTTCTTC
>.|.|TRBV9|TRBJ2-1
CASSVGEVYNEQFF
TGTGCCAGCAGCGTAGGGGAAGTGTACAATGAGCAGTTCTTC
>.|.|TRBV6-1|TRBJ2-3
CASRPPGDPTDTQYF
TGTGCCAGCAGGCCTCCGGGGGACCCTACAGATACGCAGTATTTT
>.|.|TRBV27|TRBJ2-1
CASRRDTQYNEQFF
TGTGCCAGCCGAAGGGACACCCAGTACAATGAGCAGTTCTTC
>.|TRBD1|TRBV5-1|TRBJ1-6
CASSSRTGNNSPLHF
TGCGCCAGCAGCTCCCGGACAGGGAATAATTCACCCCTCCACTTT
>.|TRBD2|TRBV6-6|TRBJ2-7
CASRGGVAGYREQYF
TGTGCCAGCAGAGGCGGGGTAGCGGGATATCGCGAGCAGTACTTC
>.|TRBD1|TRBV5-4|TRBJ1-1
CASSLEGGGLNTEAFF
TGTGCCAGCAGCTTGGAAGGGGGCGGGCTTAACACTGAAGCTTTCTTT
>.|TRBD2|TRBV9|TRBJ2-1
CASSVDSLAGVNEQFF
TGTGCCAGCAGCGTAGACTCCCTAGCGGGAGTGAATGAGCAGTTCTTC
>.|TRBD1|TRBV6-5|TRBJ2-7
CASSYGDRGGEQYF
TGTGCCAGCAGTTATGGGGACAGGGGAGGCGAGCAGTACTTC
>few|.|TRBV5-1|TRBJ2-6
CASSLDGSAGANVLTF
TGCGCCAGCAGCTTGGATGGAAGCGCTGGGGCCAACGTCCTGACTTTC
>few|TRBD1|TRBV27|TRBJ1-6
CASSRRTGGSSYNSPLHF
TGTGCCAGCAGCCGCCGGACAGGGGGGAGCTCCTATAATTCACCCCTCCACTTT
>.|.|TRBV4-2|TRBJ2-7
CASKGWGYEQYF
TGTGCCAGCAAAGGGTGGGGTTACGAGCAGTACTTC
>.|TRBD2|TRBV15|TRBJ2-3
CATRLAGPTDTQYF
TGTGCCACCCGGTTAGCGGGGCCCACAGATACGCAGTATTTT
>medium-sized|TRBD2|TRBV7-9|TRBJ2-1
CASSFRTSGHNEQFF
TGTGCCAGCAGCTTCAGAACTAGCGGACACAATGAGCAGTTCTTC
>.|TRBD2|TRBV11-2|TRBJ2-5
CASSLRGASGRPQETQYF
TGTGCCAGCAGCTTACGAGGGGCTAGCGGGAGACCCCAAGAGACCCAGTACTTC
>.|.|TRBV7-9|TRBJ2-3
CASSPFPPNTQYF
TGTGCCAGCAGCCCATTCCCGCCCAATACGCAGTATTTT
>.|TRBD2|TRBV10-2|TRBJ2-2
CASSESLAGGPPGELFF
TGCGCCAGCAGTGAGTCACTAGCGGGAGGGCCCCCCGGGGAGCTGTTTTTT
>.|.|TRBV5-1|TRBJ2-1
CASSLASQLGNEQFF
TGCGCCAGCAGCTTGGCCTCTCAGTTGGGTAATGAGCAGTTCTTC
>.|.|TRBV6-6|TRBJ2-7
CASSYSLYYEQYF
TGTGCCAGCAGTTACTCGCTATACTACGAGCAGTACTTC